The clone carrying this T cell receptor beta chain was seen a handful of times. Amplification yielded TCR beta CDR3 regions, with RNA transcripts as the source. TCR CDR3 regions were first amplified by RT-PCR with HTBI primers. From the multiplex PCR reads, TCRdb called clonotypes with MiXCR, one entry per CDR3 protein. The table has around 500,000 distinct CDR3 sequences, 16% seen once; the top ten hold 25% to 35%. This entry is derived from a study of T cells in Graves' hyperthyroidism and ophthalmopathy. The junction had 9 bases not matched to a gene; V was cut back by 4 bases and J by 5 bases. Germline V gives CDR1 SGHRS, CDR2 YFSETQ. This CDR3 has 16 amino acids.

The sequenced sample consisted of blood. This TCR derives from a woman in her twenties or thirties with Graves' ophthalmopathy. J is TRBJ1-6 and V is TRBV5-1; 7 bases are a match to TRBD1. The CDR3 protein is CASSPRTGPNNSPLHF. The CDR3 bases are TGCGCCAGCAGCCCGCGGACAGGACCCAATAATTCACCCCTCCACTTT.